This T cell receptor (beta chain) was identified in a study of human T cells and chemical hapten exposure. Via MiXCR, TCRdb re-called the RACE reads, giving one row per CDR3 protein. The table has more than 150,000 distinct CDR3 sequences, approximately 31% seen once; the top ten hold roughly 3%. This clonotype was counted ten times or more. Time point meaning: pre-sensitization, week 0. Treatment of the sample: therapeutic diphenylcyclopropenone sensitization with weekly scalp DPC. V lost 1 base to trimming and J lost 4 bases, with 11 bases between them. The CDR3 extends over 14 amino acids. CDR1 is SGDLS, CDR2 YYNGEE, per germline.

The receptor was isolated from a woman in her 30s with alopecia areata. Some clones in this sample may be carry-over from other donors' samples. The sequencing here drew on whole blood, taken in connection with sensitization to the hapten diphenylcyclopropenone (DPC). The chain recombines TRBV9 with TRBJ1-1; D may be TRBD1 (5 bases). Written as DNA, the CDR3 is TGTGCCAGCAGCGTATTGGGGGAGAGCACTGAAGCTTTCTTT. This translates into CASSVLGESTEAFF.